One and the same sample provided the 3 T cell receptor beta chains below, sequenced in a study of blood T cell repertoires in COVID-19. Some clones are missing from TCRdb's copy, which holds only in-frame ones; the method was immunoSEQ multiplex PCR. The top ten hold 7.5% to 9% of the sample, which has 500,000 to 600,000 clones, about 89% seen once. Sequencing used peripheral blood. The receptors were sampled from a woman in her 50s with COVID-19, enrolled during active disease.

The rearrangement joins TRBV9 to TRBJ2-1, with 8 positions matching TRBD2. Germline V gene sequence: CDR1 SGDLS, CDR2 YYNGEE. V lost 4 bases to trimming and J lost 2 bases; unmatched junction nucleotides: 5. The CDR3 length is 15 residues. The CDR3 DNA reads TGTGCCAGCAGCACCACTAGCGGACCCTACAATGAGCAGTTCTTC. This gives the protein CASSTTSGPYNEQFF.

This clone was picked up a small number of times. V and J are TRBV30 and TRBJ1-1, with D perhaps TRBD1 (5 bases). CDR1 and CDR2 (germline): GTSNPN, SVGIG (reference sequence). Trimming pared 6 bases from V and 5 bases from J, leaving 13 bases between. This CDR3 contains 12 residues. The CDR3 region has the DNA TGTGCCTGCCAGTTAGGGGTGACTGAAGCTTTCTTT. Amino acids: CACQLGVTEAFF.

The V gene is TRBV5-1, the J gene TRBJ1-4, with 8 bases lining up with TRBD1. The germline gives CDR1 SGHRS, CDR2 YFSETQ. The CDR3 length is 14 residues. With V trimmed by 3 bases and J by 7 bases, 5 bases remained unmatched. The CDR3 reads CASSYQGAGEKLFF. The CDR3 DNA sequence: TGCGCCAGCAGCTATCAGGGGGCGGGTGAAAAACTGTTTTTT.